These 28 T cell receptor beta chains were sequenced from one sample in a study of STAT5B mutations in CD4+ large granular lymphocyte leukemia. Only in-frame clones appear in the TCRdb table, and some are missing; sequencing was by immunoSEQ multiplex PCR. The data show around 30,000 clones, less than 85% seen once. Sequenced sample: CD4+ T cells from blood buffy coats. Receptors were obtained from a human donor in good health.

This clone was picked up a small number of times. CDR3 region: CASSPGLDTDTQYF. CDR3 DNA sequence: TGTGCCAGCTCACCTGGACTAGACACAGATACGCAGTATTTT. This rearrangement joins TRBV18 to TRBJ2-3; TRBD2 matches 7 bases. Germline lookup yields CDR1 KGHSH and CDR2 LQKENI. V dropped 3 bases and J dropped 2; count of bases not matched to a gene: 2. The CDR3 extends over 14 amino acids. The full variable domain, in which reference TRBV18 and TRBJ2-3 provide the parts outside the CDR3, is NAGVMQNPRHLVRRRGQEARLRCSPMKGHSHVYWYRQLPEEGLKFMVYLQKENIIDESGMPKERFSAEFPKEGPSILRIQQVVRGDSAAYFCASSPGLDTDTQYFGPGTRLTVL.

The V gene is TRBV6-5, the J gene TRBJ1-1; TRBD1 matches 8 bases. Germline trimming cut 0 bases from V and 4 bases from J; bases unmatched to any gene: 7. Germline V gene lookup returns CDR1 MNHEY and CDR2 SVGAGI. This CDR3 has 16 residues. The CDR3 protein is CASSYSYQGASTEAFF. In nucleotides, the CDR3 is TGTGCCAGCAGTTACTCGTACCAGGGGGCGAGCACTGAAGCTTTCTTT.

V is TRBV4-3 and J is TRBJ1-4; the D gene is possibly TRBD1 (5 bases). Germline V CDR1 and CDR2: LGHNA, YSLEER. The germline V and J ends were trimmed by 0 bases and 3 bases, with 11 bases remaining between them. The CDR3 length is 16 residues. The CDR3 is CASSQDLGGSNEKLFF. CDR3 sequence (DNA): TGCGCCAGCAGCCAAGATCTGGGGGGATCTAATGAAAAACTGTTTTTT.

The rearrangement links TRBV7-6 to TRBJ2-3; D gene ambiguous. Looked up from germline, CDR1 is SGHVS and CDR2 is FNYEAQ. CDR3 length: 15 residues. The V end was cut by 5 bases, the J end by 0 bases, with 12 bases between. The CDR3 DNA sequence: TGTGCCAGCAGCCCTTCCCATTCTAGCACAGATACGCAGTATTTT. Its protein is CASSPSHSSTDTQYF.

This sequence joins TRBV27 and TRBJ1-5, with D possibly matching TRBD1 (5 bases). Germline loops: CDR1 MNHEY, CDR2 SMNVEV (reference sequence). CDR3 length equals 14 residues. V shed 1 base and J shed 3 bases, with 7 bases lying between them. CDR3 residues: CASSLWGNNQPQHF. The CDR3, as DNA: TGTGCCAGCAGTTTATGGGGGAACAATCAGCCCCAGCATTTT.

The chain employs TRBV18 and TRBJ1-2; 12 bases line up with TRBD1. Germline CDR1 reads KGHSH; CDR2 reads LQKENI. V trimming: 3 bases; J trimming: 4 bases; junction bases outside the gene matches: 9. The CDR3 sequence is 17 residues long. This CDR3 is CASSPGLGQGAIYGYTF. CDR3 nucleotide sequence: TGTGCCAGCTCACCGGGTTTGGGACAGGGGGCCATCTATGGCTACACCTTC. The full variable domain, in which reference TRBV18 and TRBJ1-2 provide the parts outside the CDR3, is NAGVMQNPRHLVRRRGQEARLRCSPMKGHSHVYWYRQLPEEGLKFMVYLQKENIIDESGMPKERFSAEFPKEGPSILRIQQVVRGDSAAYFCASSPGLGQGAIYGYTFGSGTRLTVV.

Only a few counts were recorded for this clone. The chain carries TRBV2 and TRBJ1-1, with a possible D match to TRBD1 (5 bases). In germline, CDR1 is SNHLY, CDR2 FYNNEI. Trimming removed 6 bases from V and 1 base from J, with 12 bases in between. The CDR3 extends over 14 amino acids. The CDR3 DNA reads as TGTGCCAGCAGACCGGGACGGGAGAACACTGAAGCTTTCTTT. It is translated as CASRPGRENTEAFF.

This clone was observed a handful of times. The gene calls are TRBV19 and TRBJ2-5; the D is unclear. CDR3 size: 11 residues. CDR1 LNHDA and CDR2 SQIVND come from the germline V gene (reference sequence). Deletions cut 5 bases from V and 2 bases from J, with 3 bases between. DNA of the CDR3: TGTGCCAGTAGTTCGCAAGAGACCCAGTACTTC. This translates into CASSSQETQYF.

This chain links TRBV7-9 with TRBJ2-7; D ambiguous. The V end was cut by 6 bases, the J end by 2 bases, with 11 bases between. CDR3 length equals 13 residues. CDR1 is SEHNR and CDR2 is FQNEAQ in the germline V gene (reference sequence). The CDR3 DNA follows: TGTGCCAGCAGTCCAGGACGCACCTACGAGCAGTACTTC. Protein sequence: CASSPGRTYEQYF.

The V and J genes are TRBV6-1 and TRBJ2-7; maybe TRBD1 (6 bases). V lost 3 bases, J lost 5 bases, and 14 bases lay in between. The CDR3 covers 14 residues. Germline assignment: CDR1 MNHNS and CDR2 SASEGT. The CDR3 loop is CASSDQSGAHEQYF. In nucleotides, the CDR3 is TGTGCCAGCAGTGATCAGTCAGGGGCCCACGAGCAGTACTTC.

The chain combines TRBV5-1 with TRBJ2-7; TRBD1 aligns across 11 bases. V trimming: 4 bases; J trimming: 4 bases; junction bases outside the gene matches: 7. Germline V CDR1 and CDR2: SGHRS, YFSETQ. This CDR3 has 15 residues. In nucleotides, the CDR3 is TGCGCCAGCAGCGCCGGACAGGGGGCTTCTTACGAGCAGTACTTC. Protein sequence: CASSAGQGASYEQYF.

The chain recombines TRBV5-1 with TRBJ2-1, with TRBD2 identical over 7 bases. Germline values: CDR1 SGHRS, CDR2 YFSETQ. With V trimmed by 3 bases and J by 4 bases, 13 bases remained unmatched. This CDR3 region has 17 residues. CDR3 loop: CASSSNIQRGTYNEQFF. CDR3 sequence (DNA): TGCGCCAGCAGCTCAAATATTCAGCGGGGCACGTACAATGAGCAGTTCTTC.

V gene TRBV5-1 combines with J gene TRBJ2-5; D not certain. The CDR3 has 11 amino acids. Deletions cut 0 bases from V and 3 bases from J, with 0 bases between. CDR1 is SGHRS and CDR2 is YFSETQ in the germline V gene. CDR3 in amino acids: CASSLEETQYF. CDR3 bases: TGCGCCAGCAGCTTGGAAGAGACCCAGTACTTC.

This clone was seen only a few times. The gene calls are TRBV6-1 and TRBJ1-5; D is unclear. With 2 bases removed from V and 4 bases from J, the gap between germline ends came to 6 bases. From germline, CDR1 is MNHNS and CDR2 SASEGT. The CDR3 covers 13 residues. The CDR3 loop reads CASSETGNQPQHF. The CDR3 bases are TGTGCCAGCAGTGAAACCGGGAATCAGCCCCAGCATTTT.

The chain employs TRBV19 and TRBJ1-5; D is ambiguous. This CDR3 has 16 residues. Trimming left V 5 bases short and J 0 bases short, with 14 bases between. CDR1 is LNHDA, CDR2 SQIVND, per germline (reference sequence). Here the CDR3 reads CASSAPFGYSNQPQHF. The CDR3 DNA is TGTGCCAGTAGTGCGCCTTTCGGGTATAGCAATCAGCCCCAGCATTTT.

The V gene is TRBV7-9, the J gene TRBJ2-7; the D is unclear. This CDR3 comprises 13 residues. Looked up from germline, CDR1 is SEHNR and CDR2 is FQNEAQ (reference sequence). The ends were cut back, 1 base at V and 3 bases at J, with 7 bases in the middle. CDR3: CASSLGWGYEQYF. DNA for the CDR3: TGTGCCAGCAGCTTAGGGTGGGGCTACGAGCAGTACTTC.

The chain recombines TRBV30 with TRBJ1-1, with D maybe TRBD1 (5 bases). The CDR3 is 15 residues long. Deletions cut 1 base from V and 0 bases from J, with 12 bases between. Germline CDR1 GTSNPN, CDR2 SVGIG (reference sequence). CDR3 sequence reads: CAWSAQMTVNTEAFF. As DNA, the CDR3 is TGTGCCTGGAGTGCCCAAATGACAGTGAACACTGAAGCTTTCTTT.

The table lists this clone with a count of one. The V gene is TRBV30, the J gene TRBJ1-2; D is perhaps TRBD1 (5 bases). The ends were cut back, 2 bases at V and 3 bases at J, with 13 bases in the middle. Germline V CDR1 and CDR2: GTSNPN, SVGIG (reference sequence). The CDR3 is made up of 14 amino acids. The CDR3 loop reads CAWSSLRGHYGYTF. Written as DNA, the CDR3 is TGTGCCTGGAGTTCGCTCCGGGGCCACTATGGCTACACCTTC.

The J gene is TRBJ2-3, the V gene TRBV9; D is tentatively TRBD1 or TRBD2 (5 bases each). This CDR3 contains 16 residues. From germline, CDR1 is SGDLS and CDR2 YYNGEE. With 0 bases removed from V and 5 bases from J, the gap between germline ends came to 16 bases. The CDR3 sequence: CASSVGGIGDGDTQYF. The CDR3 nucleotides are TGTGCCAGCAGCGTAGGGGGGATCGGAGATGGAGATACGCAGTATTTT.

This clone is categorized as medium-sized. The chain carries TRBV19 and TRBJ2-1, with D unclear. Germline CDR1 reads LNHDA; CDR2 reads SQIVND (reference sequence). The CDR3 consists of 13 residues. V was clipped by 0 bases and J by 11 bases, with 11 bases between them. The CDR3 protein is CASSIDPANKQFF. The CDR3 bases are TGTGCCAGTAGTATAGACCCGGCAAATAAGCAGTTCTTC.

The rearrangement links TRBV19 to TRBJ2-2; 9 bases map to TRBD1. V lost 11 bases to trimming and J lost 3 bases; unmatched junction nucleotides: 7. From germline, CDR1 is LNHDA and CDR2 SQIVND (reference sequence). This CDR3 has 14 amino acids. The CDR3 DNA reads as TGTGCCCCGGACAGGGGCATTCACACCGGGGAGCTGTTTTTT. Its protein product is CAPDRGIHTGELFF.

V gene TRBV28 combines with J gene TRBJ2-7, with D possibly being TRBD1 or TRBD2 (5 bases each). CDR1 is MDHEN, CDR2 SYDVKM, per germline. The V end was cut by 6 bases, the J end by 2 bases, with 17 bases between. CDR3 length: 15 amino acids. CDR3 sequence: CASSSPGQGTYEQYF. CDR3 sequence (DNA): TGTGCCAGCAGCTCACCGGGGCAGGGAACCTACGAGCAGTACTTC.

The V gene is TRBV6-1, the J gene TRBJ1-5, with D unresolved. Trimming took off 1 base at V and 5 bases at J, with 9 bases between the two ends. The V gene's germline CDR1 is MNHNS and CDR2 SASEGT. CDR3 length: 14 residues. The CDR3 is CASSEGGGHQPQHF. The CDR3 DNA reads as TGTGCCAGCAGTGAAGGCGGAGGACATCAGCCCCAGCATTTT.

The V gene is TRBV4-3, the J gene TRBJ2-7, with TRBD2 identical over 9 bases. Looked up from germline, CDR1 is LGHNA and CDR2 is YSLEER. V shed 1 base and J 2 bases; nucleotides not matched to a gene: 3. CDR3 length equals 15 residues. The DNA for the CDR3 is TGCGCCAGCAGCCAAGCGCCTAGCGGGACCTACGAGCAGTACTTC. This translates into CASSQAPSGTYEQYF.

V usage is TRBV7-8 and J usage is TRBJ2-7; no firm D call. Germline V CDR1 and CDR2: SGHVS, FQNEAQ. The V end lost 1 base, the J end lost 4 bases, and 14 bases lay between the germline ends. This CDR3 comprises 15 residues. CDR3 coding DNA: TGTGCCAGCAGCTTAGGGAGTAGCATAGGGTACGAGCAGTACTTC. It yields the protein CASSLGSSIGYEQYF.

This chain's CDR3 is CATSAENYNSPLHF. DNA of the CDR3: TGTGCCACCTCGGCGGAAAACTATAATTCACCCCTCCACTTT. This chain connects TRBV2 to TRBJ1-6; D is ambiguous. V was cut by 10 bases and J by 3 bases, with 13 bases left in between. This CDR3 contains 14 residues. Germline CDR1 reads SNHLY; CDR2 reads FYNNEI.

The genes are TRBV5-4 and TRBJ2-1, with D possibly TRBD2 on 6 matching bases. The V end lost 0 bases, the J end lost 1 base, and 8 bases lay between the germline ends. This CDR3 comprises 15 residues. The germline V gene encodes CDR1 SGHNT and CDR2 YYREEE (reference sequence). The CDR3 reads CASSLDSGSYNEQFF. The CDR3 DNA follows: TGTGCCAGCAGCTTGGATAGCGGATCCTACAATGAGCAGTTCTTC. Together with reference TRBV5-4 and TRBJ2-1, the CDR3 gives the full variable domain: ETGVTQSPTHLIKTRGQQVTLRCSSQSGHNTVSWYQQALGQGPQFIFQYYREEENGRGNFPPRFSGLQFPNYSSELNVNALELDDSALYLCASSLDSGSYNEQFFGPGTRLTVL.

J is TRBJ2-1 and V is TRBV4-3; D may be TRBD2 (5 bases). Germline-derived CDR1 and CDR2 are LGHNA and YSLEER. The CDR3 is 16 residues long. Trimming removed 0 bases from V and 0 bases from J, with 9 bases in between. In DNA form, the CDR3 reads TGCGCCAGCAGCCAAGAGGACTGGAGCTCCTACAATGAGCAGTTCTTC. Amino acids: CASSQEDWSSYNEQFF.